This T cell receptor (beta chain) was profiled in a study of blood T cell repertoires in COVID-19. The CDR3 has 17 amino acids. Germline CDR1 and CDR2: SGDLS and YYNGEE. J gave up 4 bases and V 7 bases, and 15 bases lay outside the gene matches. Data came from immunoSEQ multiplex PCR; TCRdb stores just in-frame clones and leaves some out. The profile covers 200,000 to 250,000 clones, with around nine tenths appearing a single time and around 0.83% taken by the ten largest. This TCR derives from a man aged 25 to 45 with COVID-19, enrolled during active disease. Sequencing input: peripheral blood. The rearrangement uses TRBV9 and TRBJ2-3; 10 bases align to TRBD2. CDR3 DNA: TGTGCCAGCGCCGGAGGCGGGGCCCTAGCGGGGGCAGATACGCAGTATTTT. It translates to CASAGGGALAGADTQYF.